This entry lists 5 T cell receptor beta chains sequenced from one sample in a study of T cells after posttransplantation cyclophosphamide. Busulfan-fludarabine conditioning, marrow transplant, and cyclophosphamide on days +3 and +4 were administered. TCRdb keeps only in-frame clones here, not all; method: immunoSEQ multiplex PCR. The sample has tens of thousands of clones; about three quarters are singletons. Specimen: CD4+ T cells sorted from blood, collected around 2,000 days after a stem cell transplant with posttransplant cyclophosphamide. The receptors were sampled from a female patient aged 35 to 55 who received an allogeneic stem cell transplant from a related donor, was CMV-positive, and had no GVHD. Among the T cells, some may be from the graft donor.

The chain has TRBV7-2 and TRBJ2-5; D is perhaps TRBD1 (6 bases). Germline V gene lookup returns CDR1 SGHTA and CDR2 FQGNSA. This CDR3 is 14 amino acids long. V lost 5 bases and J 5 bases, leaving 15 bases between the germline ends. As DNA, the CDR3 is TGTGCCAGCAGCGTACAGGGTCGGATTGAGACCCAGTACTTC. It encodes CASSVQGRIETQYF.

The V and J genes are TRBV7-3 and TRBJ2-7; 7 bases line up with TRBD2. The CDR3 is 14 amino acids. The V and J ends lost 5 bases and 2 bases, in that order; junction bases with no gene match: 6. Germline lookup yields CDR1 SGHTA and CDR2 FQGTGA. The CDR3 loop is CASSPGRGTYEQYF. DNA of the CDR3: TGTGCCAGCAGCCCCGGGCGGGGGACCTACGAGCAGTACTTC.

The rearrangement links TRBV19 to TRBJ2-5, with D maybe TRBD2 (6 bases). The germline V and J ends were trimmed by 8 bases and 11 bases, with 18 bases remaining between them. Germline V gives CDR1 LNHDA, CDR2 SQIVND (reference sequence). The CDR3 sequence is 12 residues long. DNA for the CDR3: TGTGCCAGTTCCGAGGGGACGGGGGAGCAGTACTTC. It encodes CASSEGTGEQYF.

CDR3 DNA sequence: TGTGCCAGTTCCCCCGAGACAGGGGGTAAACTGTTTTTT. This encodes CASSPETGGKLFF. J is TRBJ1-4 and V is TRBV19; 9 bases agree with TRBD1. CDR1 LNHDA and CDR2 SQIVND come from the germline V gene (reference sequence). V lost 8 bases, J lost 11 bases, and 9 bases stayed unmatched. CDR3 length: 13 residues.

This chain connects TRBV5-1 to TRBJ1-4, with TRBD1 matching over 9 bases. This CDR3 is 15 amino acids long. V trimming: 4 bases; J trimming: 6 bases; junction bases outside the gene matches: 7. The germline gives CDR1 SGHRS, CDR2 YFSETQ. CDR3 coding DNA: TGCGCCAGCAGCCCTTGGACAGGGGTGGATGAAAAACTGTTTTTT. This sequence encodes CASSPWTGVDEKLFF.